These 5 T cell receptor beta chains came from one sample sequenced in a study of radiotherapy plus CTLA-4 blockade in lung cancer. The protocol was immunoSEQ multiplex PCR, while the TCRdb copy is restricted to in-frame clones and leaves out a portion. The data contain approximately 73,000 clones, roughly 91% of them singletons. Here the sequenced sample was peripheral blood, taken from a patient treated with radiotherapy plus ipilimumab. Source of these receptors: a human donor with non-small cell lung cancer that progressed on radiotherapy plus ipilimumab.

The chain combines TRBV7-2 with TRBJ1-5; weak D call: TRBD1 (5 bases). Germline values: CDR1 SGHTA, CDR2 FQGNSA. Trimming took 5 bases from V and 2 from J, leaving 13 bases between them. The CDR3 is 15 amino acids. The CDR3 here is CASSTETGGNQPQHF. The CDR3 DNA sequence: TGTGCCAGCAGCACAGAAACAGGTGGCAATCAGCCCCAGCATTTT. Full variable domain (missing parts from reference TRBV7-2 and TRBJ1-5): GAGVSQSPSNKVTEKGKDVELRCDPISGHTALYWYRQSLGQGLEFLIYFQGNSAPDKSGLPSDRFSAERTGGSVSTLTIQRTQQEDSAVYLCASSTETGGNQPQHFGDGTRLSIL.

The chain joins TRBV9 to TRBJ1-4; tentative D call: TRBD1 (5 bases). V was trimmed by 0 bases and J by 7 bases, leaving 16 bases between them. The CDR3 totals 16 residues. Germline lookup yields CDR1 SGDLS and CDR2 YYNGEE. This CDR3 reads CASSVGGTPLTEKLFF. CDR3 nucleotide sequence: TGTGCCAGCAGCGTAGGGGGGACTCCCCTGACTGAAAAACTGTTTTTT.

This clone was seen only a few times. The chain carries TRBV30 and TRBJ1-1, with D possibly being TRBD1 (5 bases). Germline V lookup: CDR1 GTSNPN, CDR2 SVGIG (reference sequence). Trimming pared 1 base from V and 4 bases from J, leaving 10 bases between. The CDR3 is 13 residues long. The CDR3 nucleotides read TGTGCCTGGAGTGGCGGGGCCACCACTGAAGCTTTCTTT. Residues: CAWSGGATTEAFF.

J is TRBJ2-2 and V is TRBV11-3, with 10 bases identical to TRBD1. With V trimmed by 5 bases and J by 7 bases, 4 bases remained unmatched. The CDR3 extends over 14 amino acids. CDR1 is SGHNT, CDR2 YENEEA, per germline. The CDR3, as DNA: TGTGCCAGCAGCGACAGGGGGCATAACGGGGAGCTGTTTTTT. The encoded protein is CASSDRGHNGELFF.

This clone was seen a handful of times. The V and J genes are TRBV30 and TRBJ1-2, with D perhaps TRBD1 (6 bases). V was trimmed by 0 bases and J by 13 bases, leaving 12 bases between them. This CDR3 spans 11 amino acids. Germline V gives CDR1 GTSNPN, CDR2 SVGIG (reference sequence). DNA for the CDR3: TGTGCCTGGAGTGTACTGAGGGGGGTCACCTTC. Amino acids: CAWSVLRGVTF.